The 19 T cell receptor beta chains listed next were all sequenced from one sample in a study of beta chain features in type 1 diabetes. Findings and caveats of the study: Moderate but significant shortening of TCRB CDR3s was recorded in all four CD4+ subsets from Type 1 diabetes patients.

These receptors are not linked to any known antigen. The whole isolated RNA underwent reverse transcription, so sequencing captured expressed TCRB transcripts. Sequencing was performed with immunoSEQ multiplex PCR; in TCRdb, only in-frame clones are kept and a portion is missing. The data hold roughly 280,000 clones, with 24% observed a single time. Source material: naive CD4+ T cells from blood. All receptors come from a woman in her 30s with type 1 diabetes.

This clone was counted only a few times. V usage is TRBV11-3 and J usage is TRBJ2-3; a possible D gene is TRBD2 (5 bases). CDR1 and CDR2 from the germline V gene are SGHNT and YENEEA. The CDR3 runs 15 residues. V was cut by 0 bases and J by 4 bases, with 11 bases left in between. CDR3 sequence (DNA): TGTGCCAGCAGCTTAGATTCGGGATTTCCAGATACGCAGTATTTT. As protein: CASSLDSGFPDTQYF.

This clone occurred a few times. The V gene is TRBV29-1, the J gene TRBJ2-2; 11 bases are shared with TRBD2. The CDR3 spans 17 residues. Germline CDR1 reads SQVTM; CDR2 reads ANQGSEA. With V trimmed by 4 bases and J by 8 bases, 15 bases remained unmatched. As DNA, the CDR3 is TGCAGCGTTGTTAGCGGGAGGGCCGGGGAATTACGAGGGGAGCTGTTTTTT. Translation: CSVVSGRAGELRGELFF.

The CDR3: CASSRAGGQFF. CDR3 DNA: TGTGCCAGCAGTCGGGCCGGGGGGCAGTTCTTC. J is TRBJ2-1 and V is TRBV25-1; D may be TRBD2 (6 bases). The CDR3 covers 11 residues. Germline V gene data show CDR1 as MGHDK and CDR2 as SYGVNS. The V end lost 5 bases, the J end lost 12 bases, and 11 bases lay between the germline ends.

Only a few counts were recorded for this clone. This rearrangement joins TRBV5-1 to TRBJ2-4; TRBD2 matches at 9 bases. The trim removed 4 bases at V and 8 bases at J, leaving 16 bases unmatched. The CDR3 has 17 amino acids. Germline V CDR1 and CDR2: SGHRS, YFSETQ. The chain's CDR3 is CASSAGRSGRYSDIQYF. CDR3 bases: TGCGCCAGCAGCGCTGGGAGGAGCGGGAGGTATTCGGACATTCAGTACTTC.

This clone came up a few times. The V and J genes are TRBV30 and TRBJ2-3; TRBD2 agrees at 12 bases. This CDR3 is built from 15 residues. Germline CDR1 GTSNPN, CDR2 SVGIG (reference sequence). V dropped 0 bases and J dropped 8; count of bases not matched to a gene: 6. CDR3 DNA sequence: TGTGCCTGGAGTGTAGGGCTAGCGGGGGGGGCTACGCAGTATTTT. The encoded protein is CAWSVGLAGGATQYF.

In DNA, the CDR3 is TGTGCCAGCAGCCTCTCCGGGATTCCCGTCGGGGCGAACACCGGGGAGCTGTTTTTT. Residues: CASSLSGIPVGANTGELFF. The chain uses TRBV5-6 and TRBJ2-2; D might be TRBD2 (5 bases). Trimming cost V 4 bases and J 0 bases, with 22 bases left between them. The length of the CDR3 is 19 residues. Germline V CDR1 and CDR2: SGHDT, YYEEEE. The variable domain in full, completed from reference TRBV5-6 and TRBJ2-2, reads DAGVTQSPTHLIKTRGQQVTLRCSPKSGHDTVSWYQQALGQGPQFIFQYYEEEERQRGNFPDRFSGHQFPNYSSELNVNALLLGDSALYLCASSLSGIPVGANTGELFFGEGSRLTVL.

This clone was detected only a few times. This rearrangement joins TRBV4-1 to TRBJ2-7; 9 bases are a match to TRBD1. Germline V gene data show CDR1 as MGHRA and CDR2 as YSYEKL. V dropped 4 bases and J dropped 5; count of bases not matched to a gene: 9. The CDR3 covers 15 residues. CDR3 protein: CASSPWTGAGDEQYF. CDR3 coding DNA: TGCGCCAGCAGCCCCTGGACAGGGGCCGGCGACGAGCAGTACTTC.

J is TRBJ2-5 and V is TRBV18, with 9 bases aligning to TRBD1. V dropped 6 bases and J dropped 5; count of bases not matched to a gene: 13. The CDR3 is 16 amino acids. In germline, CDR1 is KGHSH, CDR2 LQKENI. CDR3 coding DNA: TGTGCCAGCTCTCAATATGTGGGACAGGGTATCGAGACCCAGTACTTC. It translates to CASSQYVGQGIETQYF.

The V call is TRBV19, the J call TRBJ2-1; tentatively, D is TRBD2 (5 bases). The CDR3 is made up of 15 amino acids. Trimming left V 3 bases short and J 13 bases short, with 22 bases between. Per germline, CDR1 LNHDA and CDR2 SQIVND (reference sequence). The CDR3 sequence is CASSIVQTPRTDQFF. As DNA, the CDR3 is TGTGCCAGTAGTATTGTACAGACCCCCCGGACTGATCAGTTCTTC.

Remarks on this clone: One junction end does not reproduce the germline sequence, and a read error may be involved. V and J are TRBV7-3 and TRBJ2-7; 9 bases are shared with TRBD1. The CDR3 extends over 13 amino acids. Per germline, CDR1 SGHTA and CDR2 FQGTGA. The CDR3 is CASSSTGTGTFHF. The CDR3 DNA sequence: TGTGCCAGCAGCTCGACCGGGACAGGGACCTTTCACTTC. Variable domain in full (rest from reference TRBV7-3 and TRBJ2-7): GAGVSQTPSNKVTEKGKYVELRCDPISGHTALYWYRQSLGQGPEFLIYFQGTGAADDSGLPNDRFFAVRPEGSVSTLKIQRTERGDSAVYLCASSSTGTGTFHFGPGTRLTVT.

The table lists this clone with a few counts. The CDR3 spells CASSLGLVGNIQYF. DNA for the CDR3: TGCGCCAGCAGCTTGGGCCTAGTCGGGAACATTCAGTACTTC. The gene calls are TRBV5-1 and TRBJ2-4; D not resolved. The ends were cut back, 0 bases at V and 7 bases at J, with 11 bases in the middle. Germline V gene data show CDR1 as SGHRS and CDR2 as YFSETQ. CDR3 size: 14 residues.

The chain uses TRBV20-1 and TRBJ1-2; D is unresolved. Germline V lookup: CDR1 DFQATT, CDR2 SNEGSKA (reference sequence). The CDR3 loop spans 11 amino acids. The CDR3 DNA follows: TGCAGGCTCGACGGGAACTATGGCTACACCTTC. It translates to CRLDGNYGYTF.

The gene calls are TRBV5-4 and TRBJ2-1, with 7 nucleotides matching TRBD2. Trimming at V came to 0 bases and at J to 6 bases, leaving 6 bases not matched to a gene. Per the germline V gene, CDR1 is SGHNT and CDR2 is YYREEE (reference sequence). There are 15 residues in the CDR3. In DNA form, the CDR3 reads TGTGCCAGCAGCTTGGGGCTAGCGGACGGCAATGAGCAGTTCTTC. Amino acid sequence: CASSLGLADGNEQFF. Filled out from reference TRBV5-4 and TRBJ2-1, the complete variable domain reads ETGVTQSPTHLIKTRGQQVTLRCSSQSGHNTVSWYQQALGQGPQFIFQYYREEENGRGNFPPRFSGLQFPNYSSELNVNALELDDSALYLCASSLGLADGNEQFFGPGTRLTVL.

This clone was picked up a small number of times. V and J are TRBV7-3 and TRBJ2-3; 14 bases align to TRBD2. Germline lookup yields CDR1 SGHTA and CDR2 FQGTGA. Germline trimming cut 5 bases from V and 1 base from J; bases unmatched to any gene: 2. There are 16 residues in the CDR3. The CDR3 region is CASSPGLAGGTDTQYF. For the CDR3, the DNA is TGTGCCAGCAGCCCGGGACTAGCGGGGGGCACAGATACGCAGTATTTT. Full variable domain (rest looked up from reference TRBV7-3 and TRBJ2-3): GAGVSQTPSNKVTEKGKYVELRCDPISGHTALYWYRQSLGQGPEFLIYFQGTGAADDSGLPNDRFFAVRPEGSVSTLKIQRTERGDSAVYLCASSPGLAGGTDTQYFGPGTRLTVL.

The CDR3 DNA is TGTGCCAGCAGAACCCCGACTAGCCAAGAGACCCAGTACTTC. Its protein is CASRTPTSQETQYF. The V gene is TRBV6-5, the J gene TRBJ2-5; a weak D match, TRBD2 (6 bases). Trimming cost V 6 bases and J 1 base, with 12 bases left between them. CDR3 length: 14 amino acids. Looked up from germline, CDR1 is MNHEY and CDR2 is SVGAGI.

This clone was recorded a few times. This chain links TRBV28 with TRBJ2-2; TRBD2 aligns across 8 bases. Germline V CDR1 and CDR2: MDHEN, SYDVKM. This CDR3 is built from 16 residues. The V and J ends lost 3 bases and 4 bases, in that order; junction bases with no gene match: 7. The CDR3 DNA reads TGTGCCAGCAGTTTCTCCGGGACTAGGTCCACCGGGGAGCTGTTTTTT. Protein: CASSFSGTRSTGELFF.

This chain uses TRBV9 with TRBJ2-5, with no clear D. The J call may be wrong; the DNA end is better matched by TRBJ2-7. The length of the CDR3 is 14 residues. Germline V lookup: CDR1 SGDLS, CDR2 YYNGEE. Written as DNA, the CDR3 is TGTGCCAGCAGCGTACTACCTGATAGCTACGAGCAGTACTTC. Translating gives CASSVLPDSYEQYF.

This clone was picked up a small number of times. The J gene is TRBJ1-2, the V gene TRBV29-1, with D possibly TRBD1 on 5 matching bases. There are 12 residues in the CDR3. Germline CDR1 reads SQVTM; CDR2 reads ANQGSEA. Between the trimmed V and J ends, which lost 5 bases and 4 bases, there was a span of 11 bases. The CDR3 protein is CSVRDSSYGYTF. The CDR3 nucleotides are TGCAGCGTTCGCGACAGCTCCTATGGCTACACCTTC. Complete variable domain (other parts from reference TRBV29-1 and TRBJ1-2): SAVISQKPSRDICQRGTSLTIQCQVDSQVTMMFWYRQQPGQSLTLIATANQGSEATYESGFVIDKFPISRPNLTFSTLTVSNMSPEDSSIYLCSVRDSSYGYTFGSGTRLTVV.

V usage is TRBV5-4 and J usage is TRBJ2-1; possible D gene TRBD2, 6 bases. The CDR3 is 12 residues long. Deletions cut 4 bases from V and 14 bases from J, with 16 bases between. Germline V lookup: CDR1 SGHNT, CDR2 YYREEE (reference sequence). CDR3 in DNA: TGTGCCAGCAGCCTAGCGAGGGAGTACGAGTTCTTC. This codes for CASSLAREYEFF.